This T cell receptor (beta chain) was captured by sequencing in a study of blood T cell repertoires in COVID-19. Study in general: COVID-19 samples collected from the United States, Italy and Spain covered acute and convalescent phases. T cells, B-cell-depleted T cells, or PBMCs supplied cDNA or gDNA.

Per the study methods: Amplification of reference gene primers provided the estimated nucleated cell counts. Profiled with immunoSEQ multiplex PCR; TCRdb holds only in-frame clones, not every one. The DNA was the basis for D and trimming; V, J and clone size are from that table. The sample contains 210,000 or so clones, about 85% of which appear only once. The sequencing sample was made of peripheral blood. The TCR originated in a woman in her late teens or twenties who had recovered from COVID-19.

CDR3 DNA sequence: TGTGCCAGCAGCGCGACCACAGGGGGTAATCAGCCCCAGCATTTT. It specifies CASSATTGGNQPQHF. V and J are TRBV9 and TRBJ1-5; 8 nucleotides match TRBD1. V shed 3 bases, J shed 4 bases, and the junction held 6 bases outside the gene matches. Per the germline V gene, CDR1 is SGDLS and CDR2 is YYNGEE. This CDR3 comprises 15 residues.